The T cell receptor (beta chain) described here comes from a study of Tregs in tolerant kidney transplant recipients. Regarding the study as a whole: Biological reproducibility was not directly addressed in this study. Validation in larger populations is needed because few patients were studied. Activated donor B cell expansion appeared to reveal the most relevant donor-specific TCRbeta repertoire.

This CDR3 comprises 15 residues. V was pared by 3 bases and J by 5 bases, with 16 bases between. Germline CDR1 reads MGHRA; CDR2 reads YSYEKL. As for this clone: Its antigen is currently unknown.

Profiling relied on immunoSEQ multiplex PCR, and the TCRdb table lists in-frame clones only, not all of them. The data contain 200,000 to 300,000 clones, roughly 84% of them singletons. Thawed PBMCs were FACS-sorted into unstimulated CD4+CD25+CD127- regulatory T cells, CD4+CD25- non-regulatory cells, CD4 and CD8 cells. The chain is built from TRBV4-1 and TRBJ2-5; TRBD1 might be the D (5 bases). The sequencing input was CD4+ T cells from blood. The receptor was derived from a human donor in good health. CDR3 nucleotide sequence: TGCGCCAGCAGCCACGACCCGAGCAGGGTTGAGACCCAGTACTTC. Protein product: CASSHDPSRVETQYF.